The clone carrying this T cell receptor (beta chain) was recorded only once. What it binds is not known. Other DNA sequences of this sample code for an identical CDR3. The data stem from a study of cytomegalovirus exposure and HLA in healthy donors. General study points: Rarity held for most TCR sequences, but there were some public TCRs that occurred in many donors. Specific recognition of CMV antigens was confirmed in vitro for three chains (all CMV-associated).

The PCR employed 60 Vbeta primers together with 13 Jbeta primers. Produced via immunoSEQ multiplex PCR; TCRdb's table is partial and in-frame only. The table shows about 120,000 clones, with around two thirds occurring only once. The sequenced sample was PBMCs. The clonotype comes from a human donor in good health.

Here the CDR3 reads CASSQEGQGNEKLFF. The DNA of the CDR3 is TGTGCCAGCAGCCAAGAGGGACAGGGGAATGAAAAACTGTTTTTT. V usage is TRBV4-2 and J usage is TRBJ1-4; 10 bases line up with TRBD1. V shed 0 bases, J shed 5 bases, and the junction held 0 bases outside the gene matches. The CDR3 has 15 amino acids. From germline, CDR1 is LGHNA and CDR2 YNFKEQ.